This entry features one T cell receptor beta chain sequence. Its ends do not fully match the called genes, so a read error is possible. This record belongs to a study of glioma-infiltrating T cells. Amplification of TCR alpha and beta CDR3 regions from RNA used iRepertoire nested multiplex PCR. One-step reverse transcription and amplification started from around 100-400 ng of tissue mRNA or PBMC total RNA. In TCRdb, the multiplex PCR reads were re-called with MiXCR into one record per CDR3 protein. The sample has 150,000 to 200,000 distinct CDR3 sequences, over 25% seen once. In germline, CDR1 is SGHAT, CDR2 FQDESV (reference sequence). The CDR3 runs 14 residues.

The sequence came from a human donor with low-grade glioma or glioblastoma, undergoing nonglioma brain surgery, or in good health (not recorded which). The V gene is TRBV11-1, the J gene TRBJ1-1; TRBD1 matches 8 bases. The sequencing sample was made of glioma tissue, nonneoplastic brain tissue, or PBMCs (not recorded which). CDR3 bases: TGTGCCAGCAACTCGAGGCGGACAGGGACGGGGGCTTCCTTT. It codes for CASNSRRTGTGASF.